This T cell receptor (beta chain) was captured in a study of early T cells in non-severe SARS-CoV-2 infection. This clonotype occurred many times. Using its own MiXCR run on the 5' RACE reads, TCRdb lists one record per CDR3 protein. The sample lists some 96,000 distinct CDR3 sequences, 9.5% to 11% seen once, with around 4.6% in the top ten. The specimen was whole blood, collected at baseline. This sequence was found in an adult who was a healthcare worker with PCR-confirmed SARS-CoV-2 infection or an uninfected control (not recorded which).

The CDR3: CASSYTARLAGVADTQYF. CDR3 DNA: TGTGCCAGCAGTTACACCGCGAGGCTAGCGGGAGTAGCAGATACGCAGTATTTT. The chain is built from TRBV6-6 and TRBJ2-3; 10 bases line up with TRBD2. With V trimmed by 2 bases and J by 4 bases, 12 bases remained unmatched. CDR1 MNHNY and CDR2 SVGAGI come from the germline V gene (reference sequence). This CDR3 has 18 residues.